This T cell receptor (beta chain) was recorded in a study of T-cell reconstitution after alpha-beta-depleted transplantation in children. Study findings and constraints: By about two months after transplant, alpha-beta T cells reportedly arose from several hundred graft clones that had expanded. Fresh T-cell production supplied most of the T-cell counts and diversity seen one year after transplant. The origin of high day-60 TCRbeta diversity in some patients lay in surviving recipient T cells and thymic progenitors.

Researchers prepared the TCRbeta library using unique molecular identifiers, the study reports. TCRdb recomputed calls from the PCR reads with MiXCR, one row per CDR3 protein. The profile covers about 200,000 distinct CDR3 sequences, with 5% to 6.5% appearing a single time and approximately 4.1% taken by the ten largest. V was pared by 1 base and J by 2 bases, with 5 bases of the junction left unmatched. This CDR3 spans 15 amino acids. The germline V gene encodes CDR1 LGHNA and CDR2 YSLEER. This clonotype was detected many times. Antigen unknown. Sequences were derived from PBMCs, sampled before TCRalphabeta/CD19-depleted stem cell transplant. V and J are TRBV4-3 and TRBJ2-7; 7 nucleotides match TRBD2. The clonotype was recovered from a girl in the first two years of life with combined immunodeficiency, due to receive a stem cell transplant. The CDR3 spells CASSQVAGDTYEQYF. CDR3 nucleotide sequence: TGCGCCAGCAGCCAAGTGGCGGGAGACACCTACGAGCAGTACTTC.